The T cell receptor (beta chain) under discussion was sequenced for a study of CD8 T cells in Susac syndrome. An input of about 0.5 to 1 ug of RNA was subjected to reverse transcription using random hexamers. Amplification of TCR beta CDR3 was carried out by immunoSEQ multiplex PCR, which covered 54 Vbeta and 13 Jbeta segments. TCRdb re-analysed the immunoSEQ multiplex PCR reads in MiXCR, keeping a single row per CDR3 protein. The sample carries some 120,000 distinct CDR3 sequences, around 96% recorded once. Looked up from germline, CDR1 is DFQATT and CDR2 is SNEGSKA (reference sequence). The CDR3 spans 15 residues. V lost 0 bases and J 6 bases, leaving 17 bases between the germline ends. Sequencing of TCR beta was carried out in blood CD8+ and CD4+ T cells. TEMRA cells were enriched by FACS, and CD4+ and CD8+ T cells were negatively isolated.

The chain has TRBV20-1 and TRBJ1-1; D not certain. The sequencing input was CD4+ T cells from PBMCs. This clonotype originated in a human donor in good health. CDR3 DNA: TGCAGTGCTAGAGATACGAGGCCAGGTCATCCTGAAGCTTTCTTT. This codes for CSARDTRPGHPEAFF.